This T cell receptor (beta chain) was found in a study of blood T cell repertoires in COVID-19 (dated by TCRdb to between 2020 and 2021). In terms of the full investigation: Samples covering the acute and convalescent phases of COVID-19 were provided by collaborators in the United States, Italy and Spain. The material from the prospective study consisted of cDNA or gDNA derived from T cells, B-cell-depleted T cells, or PBMCs. Deeply sampled blood TCRbeta repertoires from subjects exposed to, actively infected with, or recovered from COVID-19 were included in the dataset. The repertoires were released in a freely available public database meant as a resource for research on the immune response to SARS-CoV-2. The samples were drawn from two sources: the first 160 participants of the ongoing ImmuneRACE study, and 950 to 1,500 subjects contributed by 6 global collaborators. A de-identified subject ID, COVID-19 status, age in years and sex were almost always included in the sample metadata. Where HLA class I and class II types were available, the types were taken from metadata supplied by the sample provider, not from assay-based typing.

Results and caveats for the whole study, not just this receptor: The quantity of clinical and demographic metadata differed by source and by participant and was supplied without curation.

Participants in the prospective study were aged 18 to 89 years, lived in about two dozen United States geographic areas, and enrolled through a virtual design. In the prospective study, cohorts were assigned on the basis of participant-reported clinical history obtained from a screening survey and a study questionnaire. ImmuneRACE Cohort 3 recovered participants were defined by two consecutive negative NP/OP PCR tests, healthcare professional clearance, or symptom resolution. In the prospective study, whole blood, serum and a nasopharyngeal or oropharyngeal swab were collected from each participant by mobile phlebotomists. Prospective study participants could optionally give additional blood draws and questionnaires over an approximately two-month period. Prospective study blood samples were shipped either frozen or at room temperature before DNA extraction. In regard to this clone: Its antigen is unknown. No per-base quality is available; no much larger clone lies one base away.

CDR3 length: 16 amino acids, cysteine to phenylalanine. Only the CDR3 region is kept as DNA, spanning 48 bases read in frame from base 1. From a lookup of the germline V gene (reference sequence), CDR1 and CDR2 are SEHNR and FQNEAQ. V has 4 bases trimmed and J has 1 base trimmed; junction bases matching no gene number 5. TCRbeta CDR3 regions were amplified from genomic DNA using the immunoSEQ Assay, a bias-controlled multiplex PCR. In the authors' own workflow: Nucleated cell counts per sample were estimated from amplification of reference gene primers within the assay. Sequence reads were collapsed and filtered to measure the absolute abundance of every unique TCRbeta CDR3 rearrangement. For each sample, productive Simpson clonality was calculated as the square root of Simpson's diversity index across productive rearrangements. In its TCRdb copy, this immuneACCESS table keeps in-frame sequences only and misses some clones. Where compared with another copy, unresolved V genes explain less than half of these, and the others have no known cause. V, J and clone size reflect that table, while D and trimming were determined from the DNA. For this sample the table gives 200,000 to 250,000 clones, of which 88% were detected only once. Roughly 2.6% of the sample lies in the top ten.

This sequence was found in a young woman who had recovered from COVID-19. The source material was PBMCs or T cells enriched from blood (not recorded which). The chain couples TRBV7-9 to TRBJ1-5; TRBD1 matches 9 bases in the middle. Read as DNA, the sequence is TGTGCCAGCAGCTCGGCGGGACAGGGAAGCAATCAGCCCCAGCATTTT. It translates to CASSSAGQGSNQPQHF.